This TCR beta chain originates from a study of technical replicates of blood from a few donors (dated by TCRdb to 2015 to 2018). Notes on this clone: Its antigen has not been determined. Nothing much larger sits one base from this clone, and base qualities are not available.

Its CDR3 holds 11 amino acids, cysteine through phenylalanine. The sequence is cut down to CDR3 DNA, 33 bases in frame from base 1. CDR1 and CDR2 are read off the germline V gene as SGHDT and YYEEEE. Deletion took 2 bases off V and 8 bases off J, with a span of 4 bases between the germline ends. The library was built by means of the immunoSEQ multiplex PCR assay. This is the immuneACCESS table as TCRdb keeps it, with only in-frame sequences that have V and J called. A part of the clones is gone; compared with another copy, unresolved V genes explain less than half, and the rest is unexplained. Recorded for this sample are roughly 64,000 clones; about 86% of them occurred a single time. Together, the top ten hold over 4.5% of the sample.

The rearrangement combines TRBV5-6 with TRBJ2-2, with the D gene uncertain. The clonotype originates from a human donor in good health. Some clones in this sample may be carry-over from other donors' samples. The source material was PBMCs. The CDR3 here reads CASSFSGELFF. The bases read TGTGCCAGCAGCTTCTCGGGGGAGCTGTTTTTT.